This TCR beta chain was retrieved from a study of vaccination and CD4 T cells after COVID-19. A remark on this clonotype: What it recognizes is unknown.

As for treatment: roughly 10-day PBMC culture with coronavirus spike peptide pools or control peptides (ViraFEST assay). ViraFEST relied on peptide pools to expand antigen-specific T cells; the TCRs were sequenced afterward. The assay that was used to sequence DNA from cultured CD4+ T cells was the Oncomine TCR Beta short-read assay. Cultures of CD4+ T cells served as the source for extracting genomic DNA. Via MiXCR, TCRdb re-called the PCR reads, giving one row per CDR3 protein. In the table there are 15,000 to 17,000 distinct CDR3 sequences, 52% of which are singletons. The V end lost 5 bases, the J end lost 3 bases, and 22 bases lay between the germline ends. Germline assignment: CDR1 DFQATT and CDR2 SNEGSKA (reference sequence). CDR3 length: 16 residues.

This clonotype originated in a human donor who had recovered from COVID-19. The gene calls are TRBV20-1 and TRBJ1-1; possibly TRBD1 for D (6 bases). Source material: CD4+ T cells from blood, cultured in vitro. CDR3 DNA: TGCAGTGCTCGAGGGGGACAAGGAGGGTTCGACACTGAAGCTTTCTTT. Amino acid sequence: CSARGGQGGFDTEAFF.